The rows below give T cell receptor beta chains drawn from one sample of a study of radiation and T cells in renal cell carcinoma. TCRdb's table, derived via immunoSEQ multiplex PCR, lists solely in-frame clones and lacks some. The sample shows about 95,000 clones, approximately 86% of them seen only once. The source material was blood, sampled from a patient whose treatment included radiotherapy and nephrectomy. The receptors were sampled from a man between 50 and 59 years old with renal cell carcinoma. The CDR3 runs from the conserved cysteine through the conserved F or W. Each record gives: CDR3 length, V gene, J gene, D gene, clone size, CDR3 protein, CDR3 DNA. A D gene is named only where the DNA matches it firmly. Clone size is not always given. Where it is, it says once, few, many or a class for expanded clones.

12,TRBV5-1,TRBJ2-5,NA,NA,CASRVAQETQYF,TGCGCCAGCCGGGTCGCCCAAGAGACCCAGTACTTC
15,TRBV9,TRBJ1-5,TRBD1,NA,CASSVSGTEDQPQHF,TGTGCCAGCAGCGTTTCCGGGACAGAGGATCAGCCCCAGCATTTT
14,TRBV11-2,TRBJ2-2,NA,few,CASSLEQLTGELFF,TGTGCCAGCAGCTTGGAACAGCTCACCGGGGAGCTGTTTTTT
14,TRBV30,TRBJ2-2,NA,NA,CAWSLGSGTGELFF,TGTGCCTGGAGTCTCGGGAGCGGTACCGGGGAGCTGTTTTTT
15,TRBV2,TRBJ1-5,NA,NA,CASREGLGSSQPQHF,TGTGCCAGCAGGGAGGGGCTCGGGTCGAGTCAGCCCCAGCATTTT
13,TRBV11-2,TRBJ2-1,NA,NA,CASSLAGANEQFF,TGTGCCAGCAGCCTCGCTGGGGCCAATGAGCAGTTCTTC
16,TRBV5-1,TRBJ2-1,TRBD2,NA,CASSLVGGVNYNEQFF,TGCGCCAGCAGCTTGGTTGGGGGGGTCAATTACAATGAGCAGTTCTTC
14,TRBV28,TRBJ1-1,NA,NA,CASSSGPLYTEAFF,TGTGCCAGCAGTTCCGGACCGCTGTACACTGAAGCTTTCTTT
17,TRBV9,TRBJ2-6,NA,once,CASRTGAGNSGANVLTF,TGTGCCAGCAGGACGGGGGCAGGGAACTCTGGGGCCAACGTCCTGACTTTC
15,TRBV30,TRBJ2-4,TRBD1,once,CAWSAMTGYEGIQYF,TGTGCCTGGAGTGCTATGACAGGGTATGAAGGAATTCAGTACTTC
13,TRBV7-8,TRBJ2-7,NA,NA,CASSLAEAYEQYF,TGTGCCAGCAGCTTAGCGGAGGCCTACGAGCAGTACTTC
13,TRBV7-9,TRBJ2-7,NA,NA,CASSVQVYHEQYF,TGTGCCAGCAGCGTACAGGTTTACCACGAGCAGTACTTC
14,TRBV27,TRBJ2-3,NA,NA,CASSLEGGTDTQYF,TGTGCCAGCAGTTTAGAAGGCGGCACAGATACGCAGTATTTT
16,TRBV18,TRBJ2-2,NA,NA,CASSPPEGPGTGELFF,TGTGCCAGCTCACCACCAGAAGGGCCGGGCACCGGGGAGCTGTTTTTT
11,TRBV29-1,TRBJ2-7,NA,NA,CSAAGTREQYF,TGCAGCGCCGCGGGGACGAGGGAGCAGTACTTC
13,TRBV28,TRBJ2-2,TRBD1,NA,CASSPGGTGELFF,TGTGCCAGCAGTCCAGGGGGCACCGGGGAGCTGTTTTTT
14,TRBV6-1,TRBJ1-2,TRBD1,NA,CASRGNQGAYGYTF,TGTGCCAGCAGGGGAAATCAGGGGGCCTATGGCTACACCTTC
14,TRBV5-6,TRBJ2-5,NA,once,CASSPGGTKETQYF,TGTGCCAGCAGCCCTGGGGGGACAAAAGAGACCCAGTACTTC
15,TRBV9,TRBJ2-7,TRBD1,NA,CASSVAGTGRYEQYF,TGTGCCAGCAGCGTAGCCGGGACAGGGCGGTACGAGCAGTACTTC
19,TRBV6-1,TRBJ1-1,NA,NA,CASSEAVVVFGRRGTEAFF,TGTGCCAGCAGTGAAGCGGTTGTGGTCTTCGGCCGAAGGGGTACTGAAGCTTTCTTT
14,TRBV9,TRBJ1-2,NA,NA,CASSVAGRNYGYTF,TGTGCCAGCAGCGTAGCAGGCCGAAACTATGGCTACACCTTC
14,TRBV9,TRBJ2-7,NA,NA,CASSVRERTYEQYF,TGTGCCAGCAGCGTAAGGGAGCGAACCTACGAGCAGTACTTC
14,TRBV5-6,TRBJ1-3,NA,once,CASSLRGLGNTIYF,TGTGCCAGCAGCTTGAGGGGGTTAGGAAACACCATATATTTT
19,TRBV6-1,TRBJ1-5,TRBD1,NA,CASSETRTGGYYSNQPQHF,TGTGCCAGCAGTGAAACGAGGACAGGGGGCTACTATAGCAATCAGCCCCAGCATTTT
14,TRBV11-2,TRBJ2-7,TRBD1,NA,CASSQDRHTYEQYF,TGTGCCAGCAGCCAGGACAGGCACACCTACGAGCAGTACTTC
16,TRBV9,TRBJ2-3,NA,NA,CASSVGLGGGTDTQYF,TGTGCCAGCAGCGTAGGTTTGGGCGGAGGCACAGATACGCAGTATTTT
12,TRBV28,TRBJ2-7,NA,once,CASSLGDYEQYF,TGTGCCAGCAGTTTGGGGGACTACGAGCAGTACTTC
13,TRBV7-9,TRBJ1-5,NA,NA,CASSLLGDQPQHF,TGTGCCAGCAGCTTACTCGGTGATCAGCCCCAGCATTTT
16,TRBV2,TRBJ2-1,TRBD2,NA,CASSELGTKDLNEQFF,TGTGCCAGCAGTGAACTGGGGACTAAGGACTTGAATGAGCAGTTCTTC
14,TRBV6-5,TRBJ2-7,NA,NA,CASSYGRGSYEQYF,TGTGCCAGCAGTTACGGGCGGGGCTCCTACGAGCAGTACTTC
13,TRBV10-1,TRBJ2-7,NA,NA,CASSEGDLYEQYF,TGCGCCAGCAGTGAGGGGGACCTGTACGAGCAGTACTTC
13,TRBV9,TRBJ2-1,NA,NA,CASSVLLDNEQFF,TGTGCCAGCAGCGTATTGTTAGACAACGAGCAGTTCTTC
13,TRBV4-2,TRBJ2-7,TRBD2,NA,CASSPWGGYEQYF,TGTGCCAGCAGCCCCTGGGGGGGGTACGAGCAGTACTTC
14,TRBV2,TRBJ2-2,NA,NA,CASSEQGGTGELFF,TGTGCCAGCAGTGAGCAGGGGGGCACCGGGGAGCTGTTTTTT
14,TRBV6-4,TRBJ1-6,TRBD1,NA,CASRQQGPNSPLHF,TGTGCCAGCAGACAACAGGGGCCTAATTCACCCCTCCACTTT
14,TRBV28,TRBJ1-2,NA,NA,CASSLQAGLYGYTF,TGTGCCAGCAGTTTACAGGCAGGTCTTTATGGCTACACCTTC
14,TRBV6-5,TRBJ2-3,NA,NA,CATISTGAFGTQYF,TGTGCCACAATATCCACGGGGGCGTTTGGTACGCAGTATTTT
21,TRBV18,TRBJ2-1,TRBD2,NA,CASSLETSGKGALSSYNEQFF,TGTGCCAGCTCACTGGAGACTAGCGGCAAAGGAGCCCTGAGCTCCTACAATGAGCAGTTCTTC
18,TRBV23-1,TRBJ2-2,NA,NA,CASTTIPSQLWNTGELFF,TGCGCCAGCACCACAATCCCCTCACAGTTGTGGAACACCGGGGAGCTGTTTTTT
15,TRBV6-1,TRBJ1-5,NA,NA,CASSPPTDSNQPQHF,TGTGCCAGCAGTCCACCCACTGATAGCAATCAGCCCCAGCATTTT
19,TRBV6-1,TRBJ2-7,TRBD2,NA,CASSEGWGLAGAGTGEQYF,TGTGCCAGCAGTGAAGGTTGGGGACTAGCGGGAGCAGGCACGGGCGAGCAGTACTTC
11,TRBV7-2,TRBJ2-1,NA,NA,CASSPRYEQFF,TGTGCCAGCAGCCCTCGTTATGAGCAGTTCTTC
12,TRBV7-6,TRBJ1-5,NA,once,CASSFSNQPQHF,TGTGCCAGCAGCTTCTCGAATCAGCCCCAGCATTTT
16,TRBV6-5,TRBJ2-5,NA,NA,CASSYSRGIGPETQYF,TGTGCCAGCAGTTACTCGAGAGGGATCGGGCCGGAGACCCAGTACTTC